One and the same sample provided the 27 T cell receptor beta chains below, sequenced in a study of identical twins. TCRdb reanalysed the 5' RACE reads using MiXCR and keeps one entry per CDR3 protein. The profile shows about 340,000 distinct CDR3 sequences, 9% to 15% of them singletons. These sequences were also reported in another study, on yellow fever vaccine responses in identical twins.

Sequencing input: CD8+ T cells sorted from blood. These receptors originate from a young woman in good health.

This clonotype was seen only a few times. The chain joins TRBV28 to TRBJ2-5; D gene ambiguous. Between the trimmed V and J ends, which lost 5 bases and 5 bases, there was a span of 15 bases. Germline V gene data show CDR1 as MDHEN and CDR2 as SYDVKM. This CDR3 comprises 14 residues. The DNA for the CDR3 is TGTGCCAGCAGTATTCTATCGGTTGGGGAGACCCAGTACTTC. This translates into CASSILSVGETQYF.

In its sample, this clonotype was seen many times. The chain uses TRBV27 and TRBJ2-7, with D unclear. V lost 8 bases, J lost 3 bases, and 14 bases lay in between. Per germline, CDR1 MNHEY and CDR2 SMNVEV (reference sequence). This CDR3 has 13 amino acids. This CDR3 reads CASAHSKYYEQYF. CDR3 in DNA: TGTGCCAGCGCACACTCCAAATACTACGAGCAGTACTTC.

This clonotype has only a few counts. J is TRBJ2-7 and V is TRBV28; D not resolved. CDR3 length: 14 amino acids. The V gene lost 5 bases and the J gene lost 4 bases, with 15 bases spanning the gap. Per germline, CDR1 MDHEN and CDR2 SYDVKM. CDR3 sequence (DNA): TGTGCCAGCAGTGCTGGGGTAGGTGGTTACGAGCAGTACGTC. Amino acid sequence: CASSAGVGGYEQYV.

This clonotype has more than one count but fewer than ten. The chain is built from TRBV7-8 and TRBJ2-1; D unresolved. The ends were cut back, 5 bases at V and 0 bases at J, with 11 bases in the middle. This CDR3 spans 15 amino acids. Germline-derived CDR1 and CDR2 are SGHVS and FQNEAQ. CDR3 sequence reads: CASSLEVSSYNEQFF. As DNA, the CDR3 is TGTGCCAGCAGCCTCGAAGTTAGCTCCTACAATGAGCAGTTCTTC.

CDR3 in DNA: TGTGCCAGCAGCCCACGGACTAGCGGGAGCCGGGAGCAGTTCTTC. Translated: CASSPRTSGSREQFF. The genes are TRBV9 and TRBJ2-1; TRBD2 agrees at 13 bases. After removal of 4 bases from V and 10 bases from J, the junction contained 8 bases not matched to a gene. Germline loops: CDR1 SGDLS, CDR2 YYNGEE. The CDR3 consists of 15 residues.

This clonotype was detected many times. This sequence joins TRBV4-2 and TRBJ2-5; 8 positions match TRBD2. The CDR3 consists of 16 residues. V was clipped by 4 bases and J by 4 bases; unmatched bases: 11. Germline CDR1 is LGHNA and CDR2 is YNFKEQ. In DNA, the CDR3 is TGTGCCAGCAGCCCCCGGGATGGTAGCGGGGCAGAGACCCAGTACTTC. This translates into CASSPRDGSGAETQYF.

This clonotype was counted between two and nine times. The chain links TRBV2 to TRBJ1-5, with TRBD1 as a possible D gene (5 bases). Germline V lookup: CDR1 SNHLY, CDR2 FYNNEI. The V end was cut by 6 bases, the J end by 11 bases, with 14 bases between. This CDR3 region has 12 residues. The CDR3 here is CASSDGDSTQHF. CDR3 coding DNA: TGTGCCAGCAGCGACGGGGACTCTACCCAGCATTTT.

This clonotype was counted only a few times. CDR3 in amino acids: CASSHPEVYNEQFF. The CDR3, as DNA: TGCGCCAGCAGCCATCCTGAGGTCTACAATGAGCAGTTCTTC. This chain uses TRBV4-1 with TRBJ2-1; no definite D call. CDR1 and CDR2 (germline): MGHRA, YSYEKL. Trimming removed 3 bases at V and 3 bases at J, with 9 bases between. The CDR3 extends over 14 amino acids.

This clonotype was detected many times. This chain joins TRBV4-1 and TRBJ1-2, with 8 bases that match TRBD1. The CDR3 contains 15 residues. CDR1 is MGHRA and CDR2 is YSYEKL in the germline V gene. The junction had 4 bases not matched to a gene; V was cut back by 3 bases and J by 1 base. DNA of the CDR3: TGCGCCAGCAGCCACGGACAGGGAGTTAACTATGGCTACACCTTC. As protein: CASSHGQGVNYGYTF.

V is TRBV2 and J is TRBJ2-2, with 7 bases fitting TRBD1. CDR1 and CDR2 (germline): SNHLY, FYNNEI. The CDR3 totals 12 residues. V trimming: 10 bases; J trimming: 6 bases; junction bases outside the gene matches: 5. The CDR3 spells CATRQGAGELFF. The CDR3 DNA is TGTGCCACTCGACAGGGCGCCGGGGAGCTGTTTTTT.

The chain joins TRBV7-6 to TRBJ2-7; D gene unclear. Germline CDR1 and CDR2: SGHVS and FNYEAQ. This CDR3 has 14 amino acids. Trimming cost V 1 base and J 4 bases, with 11 bases left between them. For the CDR3, the DNA is TGTGCCAGCAGCTTAGTTCAGGTTGTGTACGAGCAGTACGTC. Translating it yields CASSLVQVVYEQYV.

This clonotype was observed a few times. The rearrangement uses TRBV6-2 or TRBV6-3 and TRBJ1-2; maybe TRBD1 (6 bases). The length of the CDR3 is 15 residues. Trimming left V 5 bases short and J 0 bases short, with 13 bases between. Germline CDR1 is MNHEY and CDR2 is SVGEGT. In DNA form, the CDR3 reads TGTGCCAGCAGTACCGACAGGCCATCTAACTATGGCTACACCTTC. This codes for CASSTDRPSNYGYTF.

This clonotype was seen a few times. The genes are TRBV9 and TRBJ1-1, with D possibly matching TRBD1 (5 bases). There are 15 residues in the CDR3. Germline V gene data show CDR1 as SGDLS and CDR2 as YYNGEE. V lost 1 base and J 1 base, leaving 11 bases between the germline ends. The CDR3 loop is CASSVWGSSNTEAFF. The CDR3 coding sequence is TGTGCCAGCAGCGTATGGGGCAGCTCGAACACTGAAGCTTTCTTT.

This clonotype was counted only a few times. This chain joins TRBV11-2 and TRBJ2-3; D is unclear. CDR1 and CDR2 from the germline V gene are SGHAT and FQNNGV. The CDR3 extends over 17 amino acids. V was cut by 3 bases and J by 1 base, with 17 bases left in between. The CDR3 sequence is CASSFSPGPGGTDTQYF. In DNA form, the CDR3 reads TGTGCCAGCAGCTTTTCGCCGGGTCCAGGAGGCACAGATACGCAGTATTTT.

The sample holds a few counts of this clonotype. The CDR3 DNA follows: TGTGCTAGTGGTTTGGTGGGGAATGAGCAGTTCTTC. Its protein is CASGLVGNEQFF. The J gene is TRBJ2-1, the V gene TRBV12-5; D gene unclear. CDR3 length: 12 residues. V was shortened by 0 bases and J by 7 bases, with 4 bases between the two germline ends. Germline values: CDR1 LGHNT, CDR2 FRNRAP.

V gene TRBV7-9 combines with J gene TRBJ2-1, with TRBD2 as a possible D gene (5 bases). V lost 10 bases, J lost 5 bases, and 15 bases lay in between. CDR1 and CDR2 (germline): SEHNR, FQNEAQ (reference sequence). The CDR3 sequence is 13 residues long. The CDR3 reads CANLPDGNNEQFF. In nucleotides, the CDR3 is TGTGCCAACCTCCCTGACGGGAACAATGAGCAGTTCTTC.

This clonotype was observed a few times. This rearrangement joins TRBV7-6 to TRBJ2-2, with TRBD2 matching 13 bases. Losses at the gene ends were 4 bases for V and 1 base for J; bases not matched to a gene: 6. CDR1 is SGHVS and CDR2 is FNYEAQ in the germline V gene. The CDR3 totals 18 residues. DNA of the CDR3: TGTGCCAGCAGCTCCCGACTAGCGGGGGGCCTGAACACCGGGGAGCTGTTTTTT. It codes for CASSSRLAGGLNTGELFF. Drawing the rest from reference TRBV7-6 and TRBJ2-2, the complete variable domain is GAGVSQSPRYKVTKRGQDVALRCDPISGHVSLYWYRQALGQGPEFLTYFNYEAQQDKSGLPNDRFSAERPEGSISTLTIQRTEQRDSAMYRCASSSRLAGGLNTGELFFGEGSRLTVL.

This clonotype was counted only a few times. The CDR3 DNA sequence: TGCGCCAGCAGCCAGACCCTAGCAACCTACAATGAGCAGTTCTTC. Protein: CASSQTLATYNEQFF. The rearrangement joins TRBV4-1 to TRBJ2-1, with D perhaps matching TRBD2 (5 bases). Trimming shortened V by 3 bases and J by 2 bases, and 11 bases separated the two germline ends. The CDR3 runs to 15 residues. Germline V gives CDR1 MGHRA, CDR2 YSYEKL.

This clonotype was counted only a few times. The chain links TRBV20-1 to TRBJ2-7; 9 positions agree with TRBD1. Trimming cost V 0 bases and J 4 bases; bases outside gene matches: 4. The V gene's germline CDR1 is DFQATT and CDR2 SNEGSKA (reference sequence). This CDR3 has 14 residues. The CDR3 here is CSAREQGAWYEQYV. The DNA for the CDR3 is TGCAGTGCTAGAGAACAGGGGGCTTGGTACGAGCAGTACGTC.

The rearrangement links TRBV6-5 to TRBJ1-1, with D unresolved. The V gene lost 2 bases and the J gene lost 6 bases, with 25 bases spanning the gap. Germline V lookup: CDR1 MNHEY, CDR2 SVGAGI. The CDR3 contains 18 residues. The CDR3 region has the DNA TGTGCCAGCAGTTACAAGACTCCGACCTCAACCCACTTCTCTGAAGCTTTCTTT. Protein sequence: CASSYKTPTSTHFSEAFF.

The chain uses TRBV12-3 or TRBV12-4 and TRBJ2-3, with D unresolved. Deletions cut 6 bases from V and 2 bases from J, with 12 bases between. The CDR3 length is 14 residues. CDR3 amino acids: CASSQTSPTDTQYF. CDR3 coding DNA: TGTGCCAGCAGCCAGACAAGCCCCACAGATACGCAGTATTTT.

This clonotype has more than one count but fewer than ten. The chain is built from TRBV6-1 and TRBJ2-5, with 8 bases aligning to TRBD1. Germline V lookup: CDR1 MNHNS, CDR2 SASEGT. V was clipped by 7 bases and J by 2 bases; unmatched bases: 9. The CDR3 consists of 15 residues. The CDR3 protein is CASKGGQELQETQYF. In DNA form, the CDR3 reads TGTGCCAGCAAGGGGGGACAGGAACTTCAAGAGACCCAGTACTTC.

This clonotype has a handful of counts. J is TRBJ1-2 and V is TRBV12-3 or TRBV12-4; D is unresolved. Trimming removed 3 bases from V and 8 bases from J, with 13 bases in between. This CDR3 is built from 13 residues. CDR3 protein: CASSLDGIDGYTF. The CDR3 nucleotides are TGTGCCAGCAGTTTGGACGGTATAGACGGCTACACCTTC.

A few counts support this clonotype. The chain has TRBV7-6 and TRBJ2-3; 7 bases are a match to TRBD2. CDR3 length: 16 amino acids. The V gene end was trimmed by 2 bases and the J gene end by 1 base; junction bases not matched to a gene: 6. Germline V gene lookup returns CDR1 SGHVS and CDR2 FNYEAQ. The CDR3 DNA reads as TGTGCCAGCAGCTTACGCGCGGGGGTTGGCACAGATACGCAGTATTTT. Translated: CASSLRAGVGTDTQYF.

This clonotype was detected a few times. The chain has TRBV10-3 and TRBJ2-3; no definite D call. CDR3 length: 12 residues. Germline CDR1 ENHRY, CDR2 SYGVKD. V was trimmed by 2 bases and J by 2 bases, leaving 2 bases between them. The CDR3 DNA follows: TGTGCCATCAGTGAGGACACAGATACGCAGTATTTT. This translates into CAISEDTDTQYF.

This clonotype was seen repeatedly, ten times or more. The chain joins TRBV29-1 to TRBJ2-2; TRBD1 agrees at 9 bases. The V gene's germline CDR1 is SQVTM and CDR2 ANQGSEA. The length of the CDR3 is 17 residues. The V and J ends lost 0 bases and 7 bases, in that order; junction bases with no gene match: 12. CDR3 residues: CSVEEGTGSRLGGELFF. The CDR3, as DNA: TGCAGCGTTGAAGAAGGGACAGGGTCGCGGCTGGGCGGGGAGCTGTTTTTT.

In this sample, this clonotype turned up a few times. The V call is TRBV12-3 or TRBV12-4, the J call TRBJ2-3, with TRBD2 as a possible D gene (5 bases). The CDR3 sequence is 13 residues long. Trimming shortened V by 7 bases and J by 1 base, and 9 bases separated the two germline ends. The CDR3 nucleotides are TGTGCCAGCACCCTACTAGGCACAGATACGCAGTATTTT. This translates into CASTLLGTDTQYF.